This T cell receptor beta chain comes out of a study of T cell repertoires in cytomegalovirus infection. TCRdb passed the reads through MiXCR, listing each CDR3 protein once. The sample carries some 940,000 distinct CDR3 sequences, approximately 32% recorded once. This CDR3 has 20 amino acids. The V gene end was trimmed by 0 bases and the J gene end by 1 base; junction bases not matched to a gene: 15. CDR1 and CDR2 (germline): SGDLS, YYNGEE. Comment on this clonotype: Its antigen is not identified.

The material was cultured CD8+ T cells from PBMCs, obtained from culture after CMV antigen stimulation. The TCR was taken from a human donor in good health (CMV status not recorded). Some clones in this sample may be carry-over from other donors' samples. The chain combines TRBV9 with TRBJ2-2, with 7 bases fitting TRBD2. CDR3 sequence: CASSVGFIARGSRNTGELFF. CDR3 coding DNA: TGTGCCAGCAGCGTAGGTTTTATAGCGCGGGGGTCCCGGAACACCGGGGAGCTGTTTTTT.